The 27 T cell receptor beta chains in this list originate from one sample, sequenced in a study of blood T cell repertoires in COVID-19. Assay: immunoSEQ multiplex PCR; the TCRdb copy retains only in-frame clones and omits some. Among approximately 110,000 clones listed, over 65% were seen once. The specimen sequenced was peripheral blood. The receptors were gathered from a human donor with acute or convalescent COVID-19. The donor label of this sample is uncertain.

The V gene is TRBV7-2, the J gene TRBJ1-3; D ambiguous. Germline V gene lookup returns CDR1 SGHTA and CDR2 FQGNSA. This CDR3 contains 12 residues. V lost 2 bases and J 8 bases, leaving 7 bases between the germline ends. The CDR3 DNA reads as TGTGCCAGCAGCTTATTTACTGACACCATATATTTT. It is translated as CASSLFTDTIYF.

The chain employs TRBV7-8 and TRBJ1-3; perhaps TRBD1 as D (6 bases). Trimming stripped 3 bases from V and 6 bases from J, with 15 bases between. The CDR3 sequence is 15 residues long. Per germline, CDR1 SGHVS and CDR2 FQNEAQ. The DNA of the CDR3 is TGTGCCAGCAGCTTTTTAGGCAGGGGTAAAAACACCATATATTTT. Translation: CASSFLGRGKNTIYF. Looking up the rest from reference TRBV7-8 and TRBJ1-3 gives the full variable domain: GAGVSQSPRYKVAKRGQDVALRCDPISGHVSLFWYQQALGQGPEFLTYFQNEAQLDKSGLPSDRFFAERPEGSVSTLKIQRTQQEDSAVYLCASSFLGRGKNTIYFGEGSWLTVV.

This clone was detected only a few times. CDR3 bases: TGTGCCAGTAACAGGGCGCCTAATGAAAAACTGTTTTTT. Translating it yields CASNRAPNEKLFF. This chain links TRBV6-5 with TRBJ1-4; maybe TRBD1 (6 bases). V lost 9 bases to trimming and J lost 3 bases, with 11 bases between them. The CDR3 contains 13 residues. Germline CDR1 is MNHEY and CDR2 is SVGAGI.

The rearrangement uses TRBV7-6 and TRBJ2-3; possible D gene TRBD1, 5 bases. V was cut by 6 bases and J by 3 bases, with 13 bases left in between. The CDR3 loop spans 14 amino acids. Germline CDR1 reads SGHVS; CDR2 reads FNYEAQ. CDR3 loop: CASRQKPGTDTQYF. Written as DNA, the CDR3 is TGTGCCAGCAGGCAGAAGCCAGGGACAGATACGCAGTATTTT.

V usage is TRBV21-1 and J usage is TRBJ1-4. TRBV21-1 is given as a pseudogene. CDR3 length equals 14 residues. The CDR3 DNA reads TGTGCCAGCAGCAAAGTTAGCCGTATTGAAAAACTGTTTTTT. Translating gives CASSKVSRIEKLFF.

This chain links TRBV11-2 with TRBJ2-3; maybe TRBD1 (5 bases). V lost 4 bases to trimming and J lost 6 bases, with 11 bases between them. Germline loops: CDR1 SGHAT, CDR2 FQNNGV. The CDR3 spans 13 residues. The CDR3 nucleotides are TGTGCCAGCAGCTCCTACCCAGGGGATACGCAGTATTTT. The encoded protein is CASSSYPGDTQYF.

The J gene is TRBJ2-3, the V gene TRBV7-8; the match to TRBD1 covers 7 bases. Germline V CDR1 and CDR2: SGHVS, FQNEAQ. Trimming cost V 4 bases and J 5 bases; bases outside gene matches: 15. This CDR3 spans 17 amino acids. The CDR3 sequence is CASSSAATGARGDTQYF. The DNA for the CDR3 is TGTGCCAGCAGCTCCGCCGCAACAGGGGCCAGGGGAGATACGCAGTATTTT.

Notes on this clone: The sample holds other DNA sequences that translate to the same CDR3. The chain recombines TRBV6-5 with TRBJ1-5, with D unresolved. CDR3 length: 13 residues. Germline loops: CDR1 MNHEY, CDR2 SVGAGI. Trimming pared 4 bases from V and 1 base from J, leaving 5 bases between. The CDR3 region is CASSSRSNQPQHF. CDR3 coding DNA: TGTGCCAGCAGTTCCAGGAGCAATCAGCCCCAGCATTTT.

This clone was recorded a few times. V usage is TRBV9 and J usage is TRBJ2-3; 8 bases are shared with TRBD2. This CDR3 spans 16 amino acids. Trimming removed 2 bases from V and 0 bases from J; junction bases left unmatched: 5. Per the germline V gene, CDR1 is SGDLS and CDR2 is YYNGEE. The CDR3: CASSVSAGESTDTQYF. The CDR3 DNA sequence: TGTGCCAGCAGCGTCTCAGCGGGGGAGAGCACAGATACGCAGTATTTT.

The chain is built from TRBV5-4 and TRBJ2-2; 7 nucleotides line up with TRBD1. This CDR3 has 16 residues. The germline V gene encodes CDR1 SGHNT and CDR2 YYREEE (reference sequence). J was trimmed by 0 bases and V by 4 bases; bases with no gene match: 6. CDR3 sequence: CASSLNQGANTGELFF. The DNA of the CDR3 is TGTGCCAGCAGCCTAAATCAGGGGGCGAACACCGGGGAGCTGTTTTTT.

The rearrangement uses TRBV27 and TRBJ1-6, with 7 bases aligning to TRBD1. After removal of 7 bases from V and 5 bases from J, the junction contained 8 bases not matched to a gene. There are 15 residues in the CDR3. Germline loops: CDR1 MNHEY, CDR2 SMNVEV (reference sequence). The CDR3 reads CASKTEGAHNSPLHF. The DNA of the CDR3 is TGTGCCAGCAAAACCGAGGGGGCGCATAATTCACCCCTCCACTTT.

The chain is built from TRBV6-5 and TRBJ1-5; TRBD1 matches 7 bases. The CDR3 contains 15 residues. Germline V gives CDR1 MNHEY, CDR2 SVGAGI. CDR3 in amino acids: CGRGPPVSKMQPQHF. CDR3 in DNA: TGTGGGAGGGGGCCCCCAGTAAGCAAAATGCAGCCCCAGCATTTT.

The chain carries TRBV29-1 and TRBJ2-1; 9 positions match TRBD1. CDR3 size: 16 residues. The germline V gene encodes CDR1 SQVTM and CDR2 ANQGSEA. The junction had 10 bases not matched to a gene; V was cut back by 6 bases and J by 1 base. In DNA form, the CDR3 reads TGCAGCGTCCCCAGACCGGGACAGGGTTCCTACAATGAGCAGTTCTTC. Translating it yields CSVPRPGQGSYNEQFF.

The CDR3 spells CASSQPRGLTYEQYV. The CDR3 coding sequence is TGTGCCAGCAGTCAACCCAGGGGGCTGACCTACGAGCAGTACGTC. This chain connects TRBV28 to TRBJ2-7, with 8 positions matching TRBD1. Germline-derived CDR1 and CDR2 are MDHEN and SYDVKM. The J segment lost 2 bases and the V segment lost 5 bases, leaving 8 bases of the junction unmatched. The CDR3 has 15 amino acids.

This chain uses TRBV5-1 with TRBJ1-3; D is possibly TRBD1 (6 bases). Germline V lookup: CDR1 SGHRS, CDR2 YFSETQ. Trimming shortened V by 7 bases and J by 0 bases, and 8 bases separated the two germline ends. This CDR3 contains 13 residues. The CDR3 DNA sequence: TGCGCCAGCTGGGACAACTCTGGAAACACCATATATTTT. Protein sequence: CASWDNSGNTIYF.

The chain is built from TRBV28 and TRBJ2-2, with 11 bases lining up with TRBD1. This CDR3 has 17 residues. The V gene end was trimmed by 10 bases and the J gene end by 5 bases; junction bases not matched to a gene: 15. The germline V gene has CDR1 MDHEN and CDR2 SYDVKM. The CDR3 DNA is TGTGCCATCCGGGACAGGGGGTTTTATTCGAGTACCGGGGAGCTGTTTTTT. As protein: CAIRDRGFYSSTGELFF. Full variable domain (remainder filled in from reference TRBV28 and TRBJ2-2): DVKVTQSSRYLVKRTGEKVFLECVQDMDHENMFWYRQDPGLGLRLIYFSYDVKMKEKGDIPEGYSVSREKKERFSLILESASTNQTSMYLCAIRDRGFYSSTGELFFGEGSRLTVL.

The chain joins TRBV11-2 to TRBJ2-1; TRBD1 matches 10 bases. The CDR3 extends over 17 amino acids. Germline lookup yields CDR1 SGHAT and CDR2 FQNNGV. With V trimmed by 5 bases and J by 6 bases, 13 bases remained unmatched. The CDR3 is CASSHSRDRGPGNEQFF. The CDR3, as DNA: TGTGCCAGCAGCCATTCCCGGGACAGGGGTCCTGGCAATGAGCAGTTCTTC.

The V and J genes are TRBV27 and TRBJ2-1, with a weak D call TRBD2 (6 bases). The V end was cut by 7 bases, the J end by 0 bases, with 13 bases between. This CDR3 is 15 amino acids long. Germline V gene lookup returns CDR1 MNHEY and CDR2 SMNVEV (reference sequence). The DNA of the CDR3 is TGTGCCAGCAAACGGGACTTTAGCTCCTACAATGAGCAGTTCTTC. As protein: CASKRDFSSYNEQFF.

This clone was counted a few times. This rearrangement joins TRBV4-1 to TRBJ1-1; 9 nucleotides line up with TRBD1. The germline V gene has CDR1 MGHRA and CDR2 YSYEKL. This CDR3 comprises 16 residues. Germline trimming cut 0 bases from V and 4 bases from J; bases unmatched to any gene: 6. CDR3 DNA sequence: TGCGCCAGCAGCCAAGATTGGGACAGGGTCACCACTGAAGCTTTCTTT. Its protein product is CASSQDWDRVTTEAFF.

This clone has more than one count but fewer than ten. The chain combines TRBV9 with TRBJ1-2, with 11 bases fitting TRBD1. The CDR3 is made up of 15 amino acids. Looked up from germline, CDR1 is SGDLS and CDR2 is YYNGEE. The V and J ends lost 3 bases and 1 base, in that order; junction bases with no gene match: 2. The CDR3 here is CASSEGTGGNYGYTF. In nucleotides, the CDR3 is TGTGCCAGCAGCGAGGGGACAGGGGGTAACTATGGCTACACCTTC. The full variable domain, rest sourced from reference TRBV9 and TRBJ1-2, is DSGVTQTPKHLITATGQRVTLRCSPRSGDLSVYWYQQSLDQGLQFLIQYYNGEERAKGNILERFSAQQFPDLHSELNLSSLELGDSALYFCASSEGTGGNYGYTFGSGTRLTVV.

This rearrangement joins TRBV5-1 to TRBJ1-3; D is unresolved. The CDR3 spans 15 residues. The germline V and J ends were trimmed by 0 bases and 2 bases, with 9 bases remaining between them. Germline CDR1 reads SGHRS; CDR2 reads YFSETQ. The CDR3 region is CASSLGSVAGNTIYF. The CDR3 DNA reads TGCGCCAGCAGCTTGGGCAGTGTTGCTGGAAACACCATATATTTT.

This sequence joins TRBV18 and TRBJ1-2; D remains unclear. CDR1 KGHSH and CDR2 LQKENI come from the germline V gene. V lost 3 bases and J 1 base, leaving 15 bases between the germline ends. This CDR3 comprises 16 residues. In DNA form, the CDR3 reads TGTGCCAGCTCACCCGCGAACCGCCTCCTTAACTATGGCTACACCTTC. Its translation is CASSPANRLLNYGYTF.

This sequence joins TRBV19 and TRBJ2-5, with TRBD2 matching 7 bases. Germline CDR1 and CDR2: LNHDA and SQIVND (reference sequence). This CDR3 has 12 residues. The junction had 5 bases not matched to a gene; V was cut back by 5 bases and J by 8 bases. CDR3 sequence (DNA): TGTGCCAGTAGTCCGCCGGGGGGAACCCAGTACTTC. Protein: CASSPPGGTQYF.

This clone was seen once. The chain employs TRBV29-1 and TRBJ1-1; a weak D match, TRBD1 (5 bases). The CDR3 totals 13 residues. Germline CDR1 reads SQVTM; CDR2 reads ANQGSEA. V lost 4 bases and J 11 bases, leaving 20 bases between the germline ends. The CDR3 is CSVGSGQGVLAFF. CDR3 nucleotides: TGCAGCGTTGGGTCTGGGCAGGGTGTGTTGGCTTTCTTT.

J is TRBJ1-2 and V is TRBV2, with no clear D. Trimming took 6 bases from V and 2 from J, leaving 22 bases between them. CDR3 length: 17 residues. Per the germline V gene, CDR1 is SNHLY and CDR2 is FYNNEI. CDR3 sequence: CASSRQLPRDRNYGYTF. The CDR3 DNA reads TGTGCCAGCAGCCGACAACTCCCACGAGACCGAAACTATGGCTACACCTTC. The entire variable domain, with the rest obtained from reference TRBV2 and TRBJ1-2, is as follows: EPEVTQTPSHQVTQMGQEVILRCVPISNHLYFYWYRQILGQKVEFLVSFYNNEISEKSEIFDDQFSVERPDGSNFTLKIRSTKLEDSAMYFCASSRQLPRDRNYGYTFGSGTRLTVV.

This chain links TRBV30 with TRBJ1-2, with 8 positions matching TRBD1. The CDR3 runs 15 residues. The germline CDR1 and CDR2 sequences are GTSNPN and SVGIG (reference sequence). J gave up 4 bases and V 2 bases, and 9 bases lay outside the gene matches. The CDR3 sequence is CAWSPGGQALYGYTF. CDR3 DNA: TGTGCCTGGAGTCCTGGGGGACAGGCCCTCTATGGCTACACCTTC.

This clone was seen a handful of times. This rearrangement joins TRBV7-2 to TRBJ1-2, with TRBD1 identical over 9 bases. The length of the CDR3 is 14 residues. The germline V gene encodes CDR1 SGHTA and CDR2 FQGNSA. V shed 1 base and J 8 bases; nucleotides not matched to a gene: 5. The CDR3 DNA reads TGTGCCAGCAGCTTAGTGGGACAGGGTGGGGGCTACACCTTC. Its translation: CASSLVGQGGGYTF.